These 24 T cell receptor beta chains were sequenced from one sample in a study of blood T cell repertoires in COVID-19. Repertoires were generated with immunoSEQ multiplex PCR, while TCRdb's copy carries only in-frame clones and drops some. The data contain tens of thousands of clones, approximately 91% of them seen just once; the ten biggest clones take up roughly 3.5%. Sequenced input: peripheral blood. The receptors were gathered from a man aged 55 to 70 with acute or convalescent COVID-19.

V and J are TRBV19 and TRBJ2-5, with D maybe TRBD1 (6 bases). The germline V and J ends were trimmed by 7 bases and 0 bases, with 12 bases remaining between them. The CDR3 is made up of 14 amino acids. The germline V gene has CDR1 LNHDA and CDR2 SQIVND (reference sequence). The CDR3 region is CASKRDRYQETQYF. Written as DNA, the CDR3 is TGTGCCAGTAAGAGAGACAGGTACCAAGAGACCCAGTACTTC.

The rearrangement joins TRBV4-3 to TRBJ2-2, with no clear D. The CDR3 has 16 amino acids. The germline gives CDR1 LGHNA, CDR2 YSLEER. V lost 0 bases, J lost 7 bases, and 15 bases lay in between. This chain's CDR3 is CASSQDVALVSGELFF. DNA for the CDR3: TGCGCCAGCAGCCAAGATGTCGCTCTAGTTAGCGGGGAGCTGTTTTTT.

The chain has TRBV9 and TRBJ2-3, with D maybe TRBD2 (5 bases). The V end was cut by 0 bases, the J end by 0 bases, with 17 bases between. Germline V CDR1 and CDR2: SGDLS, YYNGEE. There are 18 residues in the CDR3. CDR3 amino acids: CASSVGGLGITSTDTQYF. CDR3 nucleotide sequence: TGTGCCAGCAGCGTAGGAGGGCTTGGGATCACTAGCACAGATACGCAGTATTTT.

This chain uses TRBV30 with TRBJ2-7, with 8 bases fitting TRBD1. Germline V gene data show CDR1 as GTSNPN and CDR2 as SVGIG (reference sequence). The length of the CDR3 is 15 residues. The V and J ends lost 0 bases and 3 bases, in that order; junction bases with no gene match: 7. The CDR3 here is CAWSVGGTGHYEQYF. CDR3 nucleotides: TGTGCCTGGAGTGTAGGTGGGACAGGCCACTACGAGCAGTACTTC.

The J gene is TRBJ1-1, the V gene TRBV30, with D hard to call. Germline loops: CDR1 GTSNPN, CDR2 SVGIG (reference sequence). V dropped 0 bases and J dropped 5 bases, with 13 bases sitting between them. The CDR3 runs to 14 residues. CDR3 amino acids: CAWSVPSVRTEAFF. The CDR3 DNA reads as TGTGCCTGGAGTGTACCCAGCGTTAGAACTGAAGCTTTCTTT.

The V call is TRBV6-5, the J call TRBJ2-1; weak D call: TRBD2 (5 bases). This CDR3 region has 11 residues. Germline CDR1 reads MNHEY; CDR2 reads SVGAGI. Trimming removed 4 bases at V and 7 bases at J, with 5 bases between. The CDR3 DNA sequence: TGTGCCAGCAGTTCGGGGAATGAGCAGTTCTTC. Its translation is CASSSGNEQFF.

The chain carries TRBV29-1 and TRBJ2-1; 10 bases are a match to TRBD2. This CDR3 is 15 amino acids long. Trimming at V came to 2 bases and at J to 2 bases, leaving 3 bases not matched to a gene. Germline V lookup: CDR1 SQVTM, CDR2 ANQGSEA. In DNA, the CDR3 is TGCAGCGTTGAATGGACTAGCGGAACCTACAATGAGCAGTTCTTC. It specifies CSVEWTSGTYNEQFF.

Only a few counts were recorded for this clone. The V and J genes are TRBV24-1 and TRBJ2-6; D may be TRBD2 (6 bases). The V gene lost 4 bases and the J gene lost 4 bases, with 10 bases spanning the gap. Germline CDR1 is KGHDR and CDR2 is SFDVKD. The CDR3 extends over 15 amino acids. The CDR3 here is CATSEAGSGANVLTF. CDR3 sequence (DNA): TGTGCCACCAGTGAAGCGGGTTCGGGGGCCAACGTCCTGACTTTC.

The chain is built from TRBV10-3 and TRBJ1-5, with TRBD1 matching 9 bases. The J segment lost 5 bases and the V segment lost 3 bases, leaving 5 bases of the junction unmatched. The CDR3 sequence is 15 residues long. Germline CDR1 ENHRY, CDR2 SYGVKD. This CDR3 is CAISDSDRGYQPQHF. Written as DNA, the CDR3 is TGTGCCATCAGTGATTCCGACAGGGGGTATCAGCCCCAGCATTTT.

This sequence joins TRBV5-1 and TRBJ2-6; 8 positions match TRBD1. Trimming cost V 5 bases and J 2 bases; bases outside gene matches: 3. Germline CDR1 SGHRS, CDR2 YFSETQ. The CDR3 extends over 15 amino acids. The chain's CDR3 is CASSTDRAGANVLTF. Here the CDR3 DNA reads TGCGCCAGCAGTACGGACAGGGCTGGGGCCAACGTCCTGACTTTC.

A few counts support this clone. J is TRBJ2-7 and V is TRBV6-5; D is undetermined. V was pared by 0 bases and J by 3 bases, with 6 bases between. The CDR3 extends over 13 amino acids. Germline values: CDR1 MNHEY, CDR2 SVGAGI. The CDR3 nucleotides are TGTGCCAGCAGTTACTCGAGGTTCTACGAGCAGTACTTC. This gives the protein CASSYSRFYEQYF.

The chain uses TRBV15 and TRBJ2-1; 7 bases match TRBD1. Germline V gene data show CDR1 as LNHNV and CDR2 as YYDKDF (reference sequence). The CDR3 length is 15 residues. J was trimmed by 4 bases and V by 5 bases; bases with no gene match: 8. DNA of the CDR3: TGTGCCACCAGCGTTCAACAGGGGCTTTACAATGAGCAGTTCTTC. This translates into CATSVQQGLYNEQFF.

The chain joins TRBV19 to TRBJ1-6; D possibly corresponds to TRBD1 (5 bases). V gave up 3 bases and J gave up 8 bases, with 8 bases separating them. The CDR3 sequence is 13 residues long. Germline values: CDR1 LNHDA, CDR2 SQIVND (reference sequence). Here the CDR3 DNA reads TGTGCCAGTAGTATGGGGGGGGATTCACCCCTCCACTTT. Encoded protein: CASSMGGDSPLHF. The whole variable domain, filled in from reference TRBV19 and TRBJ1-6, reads DGGITQSPKYLFRKEGQNVTLSCEQNLNHDAMYWYRQDPGQGLRLIYYSQIVNDFQKGDIAEGYSVSREKKESFPLTVTSAQKNPTAFYLCASSMGGDSPLHFGNGTRLTVT.

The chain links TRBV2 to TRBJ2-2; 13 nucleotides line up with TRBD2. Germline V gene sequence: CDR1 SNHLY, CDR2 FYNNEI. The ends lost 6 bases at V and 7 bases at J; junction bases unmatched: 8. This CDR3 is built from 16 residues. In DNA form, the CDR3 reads TGTGCCAGCAGCCGGACTAGCGGGAGACAGGGCGGGGAGCTGTTTTTT. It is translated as CASSRTSGRQGGELFF. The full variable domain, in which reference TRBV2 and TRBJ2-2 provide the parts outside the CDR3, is EPEVTQTPSHQVTQMGQEVILRCVPISNHLYFYWYRQILGQKVEFLVSFYNNEISEKSEIFDDQFSVERPDGSNFTLKIRSTKLEDSAMYFCASSRTSGRQGGELFFGEGSRLTVL.

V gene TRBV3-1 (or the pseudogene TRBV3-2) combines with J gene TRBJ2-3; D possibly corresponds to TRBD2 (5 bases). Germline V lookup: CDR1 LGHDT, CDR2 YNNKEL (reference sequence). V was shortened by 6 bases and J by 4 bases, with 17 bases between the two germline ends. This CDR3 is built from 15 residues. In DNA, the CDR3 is TGTGCCAGCAGAGACGAGGGAACTAGGCCAGATACGCAGTATTTT. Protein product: CASRDEGTRPDTQYF.

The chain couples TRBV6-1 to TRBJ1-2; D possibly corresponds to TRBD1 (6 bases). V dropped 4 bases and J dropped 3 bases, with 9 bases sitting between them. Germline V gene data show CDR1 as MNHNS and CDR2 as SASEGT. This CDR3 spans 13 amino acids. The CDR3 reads CASSGAGDYGYTF. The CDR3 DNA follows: TGTGCCAGCAGTGGAGCAGGGGACTATGGCTACACCTTC.

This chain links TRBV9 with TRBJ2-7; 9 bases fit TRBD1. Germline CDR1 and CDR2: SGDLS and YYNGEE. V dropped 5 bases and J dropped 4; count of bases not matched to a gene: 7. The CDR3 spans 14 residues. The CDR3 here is CASSPGQGIYEQYF. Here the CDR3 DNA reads TGTGCCAGCAGTCCGGGACAGGGTATTTACGAGCAGTACTTC.

The CDR3 sequence: CASSFRQGDNEKLFF. The CDR3, as DNA: TGTGCCAGCAGCTTTCGACAGGGGGATAATGAAAAACTGTTTTTT. The genes are TRBV5-6 and TRBJ1-4; TRBD1 matches at 9 bases. There are 15 residues in the CDR3. The junction had 3 bases not matched to a gene; V was cut back by 2 bases and J by 4 bases. Germline CDR1 SGHDT, CDR2 YYEEEE.

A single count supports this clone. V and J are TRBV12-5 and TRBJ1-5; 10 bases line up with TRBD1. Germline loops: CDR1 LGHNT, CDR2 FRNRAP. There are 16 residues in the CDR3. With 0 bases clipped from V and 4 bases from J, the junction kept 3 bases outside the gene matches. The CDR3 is CASGLVRGQGNQPQHF. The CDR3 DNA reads TGTGCTAGTGGTTTGGTAAGGGGACAGGGGAATCAGCCCCAGCATTTT. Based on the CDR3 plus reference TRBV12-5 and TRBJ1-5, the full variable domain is DARVTQTPRHKVTEMGQEVTMRCQPILGHNTVFWYRQTMMQGLELLAYFRNRAPLDDSGMPKDRFSAEMPDATLATLKIQPSEPRDSAVYFCASGLVRGQGNQPQHFGDGTRLSIL.

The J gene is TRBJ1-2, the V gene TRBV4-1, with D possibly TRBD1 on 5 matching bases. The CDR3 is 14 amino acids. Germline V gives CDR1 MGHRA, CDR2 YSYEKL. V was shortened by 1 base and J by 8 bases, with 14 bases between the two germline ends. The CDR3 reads CASSQVQGIAGYTF. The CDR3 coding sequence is TGCGCCAGCAGCCAAGTTCAGGGTATAGCCGGCTACACCTTC.

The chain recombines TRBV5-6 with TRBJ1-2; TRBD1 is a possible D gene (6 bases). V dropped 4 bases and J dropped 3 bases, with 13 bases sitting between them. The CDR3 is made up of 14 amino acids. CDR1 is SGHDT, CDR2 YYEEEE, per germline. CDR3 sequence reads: CASSKGGGDYGYTF. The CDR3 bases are TGTGCCAGCAGCAAAGGGGGGGGCGACTATGGCTACACCTTC.

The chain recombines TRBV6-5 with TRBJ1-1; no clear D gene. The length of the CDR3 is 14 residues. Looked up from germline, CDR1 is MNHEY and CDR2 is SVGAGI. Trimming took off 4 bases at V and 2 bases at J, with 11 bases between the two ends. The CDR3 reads CASSSPFLNTEAFF. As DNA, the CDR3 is TGTGCCAGCAGTTCACCCTTTCTAAACACTGAAGCTTTCTTT.

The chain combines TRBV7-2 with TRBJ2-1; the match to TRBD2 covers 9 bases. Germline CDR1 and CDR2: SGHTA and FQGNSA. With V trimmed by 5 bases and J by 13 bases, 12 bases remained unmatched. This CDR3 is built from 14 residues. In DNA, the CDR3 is TGTGCCAGCAGCGCCCTAGGGGGCGGGAGGGCCCAGTTCTTC. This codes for CASSALGGGRAQFF. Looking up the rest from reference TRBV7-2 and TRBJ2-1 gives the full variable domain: GAGVSQSPSNKVTEKGKDVELRCDPISGHTALYWYRQSLGQGLEFLIYFQGNSAPDKSGLPSDRFSAERTGGSVSTLTIQRTQQEDSAVYLCASSALGGGRAQFFGPGTRLTVL.

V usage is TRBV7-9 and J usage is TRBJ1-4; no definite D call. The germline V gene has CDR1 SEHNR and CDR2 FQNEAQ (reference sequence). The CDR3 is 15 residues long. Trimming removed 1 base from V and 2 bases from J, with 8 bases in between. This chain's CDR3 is CASSLVSGTNEKLFF. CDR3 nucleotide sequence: TGTGCCAGCAGCTTAGTCTCGGGTACTAATGAAAAACTGTTTTTT.